This T cell receptor beta chain stems from a study of CXCR3-negative and CXCR3-positive naive CD8 T cells. Regarding the study as a whole: CXCR3-expressing naive cells carried TRB CDR3s more hydrophobic than those of CXCR3-negative naive cells.

UMI labels and 5' RACE were used to prepare the TRB cDNA libraries. TCRdb re-called the 5' RACE reads and gives one entry per CDR3 protein, without DNA. There are some 99,000 distinct CDR3 sequences in the sample, with 0.95% to 1.4% held by the top ten. The CDR3 spans 13 residues. With regard to this clonotype: Its specificity is not known.

Sequenced material: naive CXCR3+ CD8+ T cells from blood. Subset of the sample: CD45RO-CCR7+CD27+CD95- naive CD8+ T cells expressing CXCR3 (TNR3+). This sequence joins TRBV12-3 or TRBV12-4 and TRBJ1-5. The sequence was obtained from a human donor in good health. Some clones in this sample may be carry-over from other donors' samples. The CDR3 sequence: CASTIQGGQPQHF.